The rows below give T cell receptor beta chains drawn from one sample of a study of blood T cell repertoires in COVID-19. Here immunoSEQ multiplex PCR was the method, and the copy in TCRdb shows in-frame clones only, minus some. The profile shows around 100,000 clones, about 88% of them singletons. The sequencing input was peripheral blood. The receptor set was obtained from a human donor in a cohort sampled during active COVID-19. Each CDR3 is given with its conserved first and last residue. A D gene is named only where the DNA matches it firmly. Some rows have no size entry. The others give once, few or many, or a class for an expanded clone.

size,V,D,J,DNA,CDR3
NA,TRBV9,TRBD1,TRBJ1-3,TGTGCCAGCAGCGGTGGGACAGGGGGCGCGTGGGGAAACACCATATATTTT,CASSGGTGGAWGNTIYF
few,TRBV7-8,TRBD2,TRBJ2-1,TGTGCCAGCAGCCATGTGAGCGGGGGGGCAAAGCTCAATGAGCAGTTCTTC,CASSHVSGGAKLNEQFF
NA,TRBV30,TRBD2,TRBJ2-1,TGTGCCTGGAGTGCGGGACTAGTGGGTGAGCAGTTCTTC,CAWSAGLVGEQFF
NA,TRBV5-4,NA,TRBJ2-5,TGTGCCAGCAGCTTTGGACAGAGCCAAGAGACCCAGTACTTC,CASSFGQSQETQYF
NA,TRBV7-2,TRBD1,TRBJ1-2,TGTGCCAGCAGCTTAGCGGGGACAGGGTTATATGGCTACACCTTC,CASSLAGTGLYGYTF
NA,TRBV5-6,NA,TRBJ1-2,TGTGCCAGCAGCTTGGTGACAGAGTTCTATGGCTACACCTTC,CASSLVTEFYGYTF
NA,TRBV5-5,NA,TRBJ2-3,TGTGCCAGCAGCTGGAAGGGGACTAGCACAGATACGCAGTATTTT,CASSWKGTSTDTQYF
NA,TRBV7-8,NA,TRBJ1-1,TGTGCCAGCAGCCCGGGTGGCAGGGCGACTGAAGCTTTCTTT,CASSPGGRATEAFF
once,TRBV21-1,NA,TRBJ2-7,TGTGCCACCCGGACTAGGCGGGTCGAGCAGTACTTC,CATRTRRVEQYF
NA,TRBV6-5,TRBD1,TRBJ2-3,TGTGCCACCGCCACCGGACAGGGGACAACAGATACGCAGTATTTT,CATATGQGTTDTQYF
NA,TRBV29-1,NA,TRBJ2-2,TGCAGCGTCACGTCGGGATGGGGTATGGCCGGGGAGCTGTTTTTT,CSVTSGWGMAGELFF
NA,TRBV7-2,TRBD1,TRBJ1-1,TGTGCCAGCAGCTTAATAGGGGGCGGCACTGAAGCTTTCTTT,CASSLIGGGTEAFF
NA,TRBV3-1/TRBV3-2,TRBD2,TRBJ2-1,TGTGCCAGCAGCCAAGAGGTGTTGGTAGCGGGAGGCCATGAGCAGTTCTTC,CASSQEVLVAGGHEQFF
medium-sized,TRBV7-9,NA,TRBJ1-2,TGTGCCAGCAGCTCTCCGGGACTCAGGGGCTACACCTTC,CASSSPGLRGYTF
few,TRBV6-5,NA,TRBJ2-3,TGTGCCAGCAGCGCGACTCAAAAAGATACGCAGTATTTT,CASSATQKDTQYF
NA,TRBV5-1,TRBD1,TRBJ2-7,TGCGCCAGCAGCTTAGGACAGGGTCTAGATGAGCAGTACTTC,CASSLGQGLDEQYF
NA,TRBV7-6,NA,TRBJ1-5,TGTGCCAGCTACATCTCTCTCCAGGGTCAACCACAGCCCCAGCATTTT,CASYISLQGQPQPQHF
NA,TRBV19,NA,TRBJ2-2,TGTGCCAGTAGTCGCTACCCCGGGGAGCTGTTTTTT,CASSRYPGELFF
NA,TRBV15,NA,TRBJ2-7,TGTGCCACCAGCAGAGATTTGGCACACGAGCAGTACTTC,CATSRDLAHEQYF
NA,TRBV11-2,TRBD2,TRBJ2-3,TGTGCCAGCAGCTTAGTTGTAGCGGGGGGGGCAGATACGCAGTATTTT,CASSLVVAGGADTQYF
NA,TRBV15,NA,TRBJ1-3,TGTGCCACCAGCAGAGATAACAGGGCCGGAAACACCATATATTTT,CATSRDNRAGNTIYF
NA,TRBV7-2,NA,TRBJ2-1,TGTGCCAGCACTTCCCGAGGGCCATCCGCCTACAATGAGCAGTTCTTC,CASTSRGPSAYNEQFF
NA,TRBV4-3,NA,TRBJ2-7,TGCGCCAGCAGCCAAGAACTTACGCTCTCCTACGAGCAGTACTTC,CASSQELTLSYEQYF
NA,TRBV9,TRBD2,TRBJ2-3,TGTGCCAGCAGCGTAGTGGGCGGGAGAACTACAGATACGCAGTATTTT,CASSVVGGRTTDTQYF
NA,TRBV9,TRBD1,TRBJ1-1,TGTGCCAGCAGCGTAGTGGGACAGGGGAGCACTGAAGCTTTCTTT,CASSVVGQGSTEAFF
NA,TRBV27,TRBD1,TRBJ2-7,TGTGCCAGTCGGGACAGAACCTACGAGCAGTACTTC,CASRDRTYEQYF
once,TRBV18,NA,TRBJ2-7,TGTGCCAGCTCACCAATGCAGGGGAGCTCCTACGAGCAGTACTTC,CASSPMQGSSYEQYF
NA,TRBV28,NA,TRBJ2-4,TGTGCCAGCAGTTTAGGCGGGGCGGGGAAAAACATTCAGTACTTC,CASSLGGAGKNIQYF
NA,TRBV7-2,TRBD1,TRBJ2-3,TGTGCCAGCAGCTCCCGGGACAGGGGGGATACGCAGTATTTT,CASSSRDRGDTQYF